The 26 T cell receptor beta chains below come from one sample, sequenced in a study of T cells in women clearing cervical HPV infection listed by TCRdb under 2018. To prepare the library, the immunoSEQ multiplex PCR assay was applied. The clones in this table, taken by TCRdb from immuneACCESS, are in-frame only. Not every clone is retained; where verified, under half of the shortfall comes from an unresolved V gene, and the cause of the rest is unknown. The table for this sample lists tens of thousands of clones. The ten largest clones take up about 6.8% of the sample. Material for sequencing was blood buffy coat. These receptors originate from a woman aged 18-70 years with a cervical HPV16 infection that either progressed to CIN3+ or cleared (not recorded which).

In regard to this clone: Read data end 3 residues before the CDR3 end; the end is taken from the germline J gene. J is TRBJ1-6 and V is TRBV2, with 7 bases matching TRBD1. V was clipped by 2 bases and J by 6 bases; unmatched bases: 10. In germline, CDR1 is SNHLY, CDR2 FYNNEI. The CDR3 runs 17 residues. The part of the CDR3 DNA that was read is TGTGCCAGCAGTGAAAGGGGACAGCCCGGCGGTAATTCACCC. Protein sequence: CASSERGQPGGNSP. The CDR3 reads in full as CASSERGQPGGNSPLHF.

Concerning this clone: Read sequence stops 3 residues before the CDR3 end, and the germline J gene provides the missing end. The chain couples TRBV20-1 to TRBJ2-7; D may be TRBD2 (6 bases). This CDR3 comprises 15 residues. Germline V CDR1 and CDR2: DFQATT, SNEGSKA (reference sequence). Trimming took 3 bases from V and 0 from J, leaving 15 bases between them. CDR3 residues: CSARGTGLSSYEQYF. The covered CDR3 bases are TGCAGTGCTAGGGGAACGGGACTCAGCTCCTACGAG.

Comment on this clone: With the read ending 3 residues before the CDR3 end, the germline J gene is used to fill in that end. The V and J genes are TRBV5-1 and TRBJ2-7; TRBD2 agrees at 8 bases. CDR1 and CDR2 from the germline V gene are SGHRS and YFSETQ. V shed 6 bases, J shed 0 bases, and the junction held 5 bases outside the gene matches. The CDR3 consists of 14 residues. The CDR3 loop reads CASTLSGGSYEQYF. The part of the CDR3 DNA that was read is TGCGCCAGCACCCTAAGCGGGGGCTCCTACGAG.

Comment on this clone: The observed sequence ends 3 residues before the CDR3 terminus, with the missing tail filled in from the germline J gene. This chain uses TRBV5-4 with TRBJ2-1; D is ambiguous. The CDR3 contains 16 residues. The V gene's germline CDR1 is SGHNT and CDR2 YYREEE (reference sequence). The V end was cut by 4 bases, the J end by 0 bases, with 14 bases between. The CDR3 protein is CASSRNSASSYNEQFF. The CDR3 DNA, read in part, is TGTGCCAGCAGCAGGAACTCCGCTAGCTCCTACAATGAG.

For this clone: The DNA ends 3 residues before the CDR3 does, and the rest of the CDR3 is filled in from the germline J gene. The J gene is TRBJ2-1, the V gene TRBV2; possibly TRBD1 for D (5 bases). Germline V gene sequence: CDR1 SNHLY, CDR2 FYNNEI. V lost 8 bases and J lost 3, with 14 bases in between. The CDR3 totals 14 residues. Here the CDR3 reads CASQVQGSYNEQFF. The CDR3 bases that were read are TGTGCCAGCCAAGTTCAGGGAAGCTACAATGAG.

The CDR3: CASSPNEVKNSPLFF. Partial CDR3 DNA: TGTGCCAGCTCACCCAACGAGGTGAAGAATTCACCA. J is TRBJ1-4 and V is TRBV18; the D is unclear. The read comes to an end 3 residues before the CDR3 does, leaving the germline J gene to fill in the end. The V gene's germline CDR1 is KGHSH and CDR2 LQKENI. The CDR3 totals 15 residues.

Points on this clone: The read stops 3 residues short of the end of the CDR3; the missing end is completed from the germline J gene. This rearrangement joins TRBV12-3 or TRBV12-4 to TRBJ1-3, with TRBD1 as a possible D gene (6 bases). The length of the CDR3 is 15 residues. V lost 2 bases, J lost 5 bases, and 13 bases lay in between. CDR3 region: CASSLLRQGRNTIYF. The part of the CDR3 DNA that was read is TGTGCCAGCAGTTTACTGCGGCAGGGGAGAAACACC.

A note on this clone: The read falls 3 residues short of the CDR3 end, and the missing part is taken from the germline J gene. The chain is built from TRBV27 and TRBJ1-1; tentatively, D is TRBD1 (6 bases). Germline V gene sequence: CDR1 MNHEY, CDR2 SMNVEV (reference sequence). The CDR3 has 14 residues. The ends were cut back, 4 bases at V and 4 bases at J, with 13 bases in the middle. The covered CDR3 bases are TGTGCCAGCAGTTCCGGGACACTCCGCACTGAA. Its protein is CASSSGTLRTE. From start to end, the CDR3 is CASSSGTLRTEAFF.

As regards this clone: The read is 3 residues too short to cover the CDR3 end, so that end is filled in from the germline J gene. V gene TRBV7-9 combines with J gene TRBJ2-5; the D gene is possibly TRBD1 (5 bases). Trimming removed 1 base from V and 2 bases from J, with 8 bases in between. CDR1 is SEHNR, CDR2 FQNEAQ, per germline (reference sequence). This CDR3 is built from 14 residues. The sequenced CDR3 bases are TGTGCCAGCAGCTTAGGGGGCGTTCAAGAGACC. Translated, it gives CASSLGGVQET. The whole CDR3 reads CASSLGGVQETQYF.

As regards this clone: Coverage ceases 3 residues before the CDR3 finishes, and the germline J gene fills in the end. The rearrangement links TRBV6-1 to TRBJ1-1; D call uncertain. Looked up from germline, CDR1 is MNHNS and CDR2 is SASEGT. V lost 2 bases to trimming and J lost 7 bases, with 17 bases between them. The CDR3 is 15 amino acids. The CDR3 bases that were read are TGTGCCAGCAGTGAATTGCTTCACAGAGTTTATGAA. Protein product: CASSELLHRVYE. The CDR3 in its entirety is CASSELLHRVYEAFF.

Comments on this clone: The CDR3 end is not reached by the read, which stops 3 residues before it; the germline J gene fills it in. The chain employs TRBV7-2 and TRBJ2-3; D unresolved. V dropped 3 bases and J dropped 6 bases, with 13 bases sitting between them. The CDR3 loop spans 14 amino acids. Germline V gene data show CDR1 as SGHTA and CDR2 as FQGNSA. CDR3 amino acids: CASSFGWAPDTQYF. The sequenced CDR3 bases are TGTGCCAGCAGCTTCGGTTGGGCCCCGGATACG.

CDR3 residues: CASSLLAGVETQYF. Partial CDR3 DNA: TGTGCCAGCAGCCTTCTAGCGGGGGTCGAGACC. This chain links TRBV7-8 with TRBJ2-5; 10 positions match TRBD2. From the germline J gene comes the end of the CDR3, since the read stops 3 residues before it. V lost 5 bases and J lost 5; bases outside the gene matches: 5. Germline CDR1 and CDR2: SGHVS and FQNEAQ. This CDR3 region has 14 residues. The full variable domain, in which reference TRBV7-8 and TRBJ2-5 provide the parts outside the CDR3, is GAGVSQSPRYKVAKRGQDVALRCDPISGHVSLFWYQQALGQGPEFLTYFQNEAQLDKSGLPSDRFFAERPEGSVSTLKIQRTQQEDSAVYLCASSLLAGVETQYFGPGTRLLVL.

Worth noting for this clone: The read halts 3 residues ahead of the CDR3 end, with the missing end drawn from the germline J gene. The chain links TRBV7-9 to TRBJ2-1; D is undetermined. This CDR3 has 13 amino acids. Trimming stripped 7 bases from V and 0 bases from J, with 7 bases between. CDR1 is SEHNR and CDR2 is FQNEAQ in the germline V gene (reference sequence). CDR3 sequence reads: CASIEASYNEQFF. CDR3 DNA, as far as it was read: TGTGCCAGCATTGAGGCCTCCTACAATGAG.

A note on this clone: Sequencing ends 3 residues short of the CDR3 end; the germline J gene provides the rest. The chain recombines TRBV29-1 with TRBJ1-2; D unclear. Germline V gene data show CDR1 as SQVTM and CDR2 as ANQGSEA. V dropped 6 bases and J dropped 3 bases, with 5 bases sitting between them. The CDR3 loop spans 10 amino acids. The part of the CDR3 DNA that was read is TGCAGCGTCCTTGACTATGGC. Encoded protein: CSVLDYG. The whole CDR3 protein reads CSVLDYGYTF.

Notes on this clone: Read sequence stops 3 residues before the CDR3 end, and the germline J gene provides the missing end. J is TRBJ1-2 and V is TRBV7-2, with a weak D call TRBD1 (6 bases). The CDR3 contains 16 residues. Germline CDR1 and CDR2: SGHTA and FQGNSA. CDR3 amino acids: CASSLASGGAYNEYTF. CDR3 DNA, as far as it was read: TGTGCCAGCAGCTTAGCTTCCGGGGGGGCCTACAATGAG.

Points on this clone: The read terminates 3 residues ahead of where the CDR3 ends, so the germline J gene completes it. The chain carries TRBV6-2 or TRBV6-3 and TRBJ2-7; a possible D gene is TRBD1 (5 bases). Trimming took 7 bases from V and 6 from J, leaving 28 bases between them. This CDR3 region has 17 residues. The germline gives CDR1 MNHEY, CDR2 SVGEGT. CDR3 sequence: CASNGLLTEVGRFEQYF. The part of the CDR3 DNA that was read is TGTGCCAGCAATGGTTTACTTACCGAGGTGGGGCGCTTCGAG.

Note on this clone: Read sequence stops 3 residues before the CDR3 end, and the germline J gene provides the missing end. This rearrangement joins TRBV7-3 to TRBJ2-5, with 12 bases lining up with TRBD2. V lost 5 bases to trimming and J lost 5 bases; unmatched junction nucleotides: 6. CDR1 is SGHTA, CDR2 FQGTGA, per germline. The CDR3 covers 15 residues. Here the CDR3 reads CASSLTSGSLETQYF. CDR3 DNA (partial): TGTGCCAGCAGCCTGACTAGCGGGAGTCTGGAGACC.

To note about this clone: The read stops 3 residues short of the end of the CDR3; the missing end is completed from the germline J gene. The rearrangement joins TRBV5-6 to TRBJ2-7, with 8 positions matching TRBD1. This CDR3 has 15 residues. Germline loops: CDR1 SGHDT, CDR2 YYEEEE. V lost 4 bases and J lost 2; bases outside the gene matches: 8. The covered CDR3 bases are TGTGCCAGCAGCATAAAGACAGGGGACCCCTACGAG. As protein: CASSIKTGDPYE. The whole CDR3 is CASSIKTGDPYEQYF.

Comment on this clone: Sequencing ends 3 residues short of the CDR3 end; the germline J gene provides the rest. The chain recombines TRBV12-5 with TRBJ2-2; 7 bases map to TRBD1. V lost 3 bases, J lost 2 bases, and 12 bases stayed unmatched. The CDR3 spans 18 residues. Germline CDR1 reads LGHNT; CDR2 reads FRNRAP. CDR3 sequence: CASGFYTGANLNTGELFF. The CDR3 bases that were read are TGTGCTAGTGGTTTTTACACAGGGGCGAACTTAAACACCGGGGAG.

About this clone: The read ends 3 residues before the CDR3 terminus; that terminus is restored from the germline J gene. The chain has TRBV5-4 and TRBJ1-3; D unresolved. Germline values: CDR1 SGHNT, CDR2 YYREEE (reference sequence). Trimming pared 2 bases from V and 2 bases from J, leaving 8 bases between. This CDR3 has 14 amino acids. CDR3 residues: CASSFPGAGNTIYF. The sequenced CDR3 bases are TGTGCCAGCAGCTTTCCCGGGGCTGGAAACACC. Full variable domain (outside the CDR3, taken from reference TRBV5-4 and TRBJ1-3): ETGVTQSPTHLIKTRGQQVTLRCSSQSGHNTVSWYQQALGQGPQFIFQYYREEENGRGNFPPRFSGLQFPNYSSELNVNALELDDSALYLCASSFPGAGNTIYFGEGSWLTVV.

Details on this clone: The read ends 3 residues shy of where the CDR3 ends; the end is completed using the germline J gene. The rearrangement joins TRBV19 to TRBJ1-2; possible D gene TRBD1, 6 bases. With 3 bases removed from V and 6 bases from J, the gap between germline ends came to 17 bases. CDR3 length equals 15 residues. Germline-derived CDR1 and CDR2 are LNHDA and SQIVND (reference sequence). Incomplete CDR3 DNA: TGTGCCAGTAGTATTTTCCAGGGGCAACGTCATGGC. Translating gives CASSIFQGQRHG. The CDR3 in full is CASSIFQGQRHGYTF.

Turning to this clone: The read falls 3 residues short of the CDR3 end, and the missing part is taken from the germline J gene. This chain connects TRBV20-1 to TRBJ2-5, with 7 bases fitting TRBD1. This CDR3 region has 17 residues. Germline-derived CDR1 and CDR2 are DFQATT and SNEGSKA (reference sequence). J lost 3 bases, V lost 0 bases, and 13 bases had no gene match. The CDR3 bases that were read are TGCAGTGCTAGAGACCTTTCTGAGGGGGCATGGGAAGAGACC. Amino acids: CSARDLSEGAWEET. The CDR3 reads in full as CSARDLSEGAWEETQYF.

Partial CDR3 DNA: TGTGCCAGCAGCTCGGACAGGGCCAATGAG. Amino acids: CASSSDRANE. The CDR3 in its entirety is CASSSDRANEQFF. The chain recombines TRBV11-2 with TRBJ2-1, with TRBD1 matching over 8 bases. The missing CDR3 end, 3 residues past where the read stops, is filled in from the germline J gene. The trim removed 4 bases at V and 6 bases at J, leaving 2 bases unmatched. CDR1 and CDR2 from the germline V gene are SGHAT and FQNNGV. The CDR3 totals 13 residues.

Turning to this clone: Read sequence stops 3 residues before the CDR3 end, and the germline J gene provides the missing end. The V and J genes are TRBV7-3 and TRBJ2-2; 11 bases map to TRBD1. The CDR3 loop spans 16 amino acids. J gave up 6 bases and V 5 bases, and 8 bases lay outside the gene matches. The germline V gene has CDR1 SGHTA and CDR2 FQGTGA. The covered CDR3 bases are TGTGCCAGCAGCATCCAGGGACAGGGGGTATCCGGGGAG. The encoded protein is CASSIQGQGVSGE. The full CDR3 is CASSIQGQGVSGELFF.

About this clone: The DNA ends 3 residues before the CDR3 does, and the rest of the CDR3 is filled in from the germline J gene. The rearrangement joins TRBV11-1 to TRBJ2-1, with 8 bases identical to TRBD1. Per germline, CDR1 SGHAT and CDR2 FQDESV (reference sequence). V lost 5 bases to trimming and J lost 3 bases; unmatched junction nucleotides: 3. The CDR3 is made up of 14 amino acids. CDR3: CASSGTGVYNEQFF. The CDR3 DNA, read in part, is TGTGCCAGCAGCGGGACAGGCGTCTACAATGAG.

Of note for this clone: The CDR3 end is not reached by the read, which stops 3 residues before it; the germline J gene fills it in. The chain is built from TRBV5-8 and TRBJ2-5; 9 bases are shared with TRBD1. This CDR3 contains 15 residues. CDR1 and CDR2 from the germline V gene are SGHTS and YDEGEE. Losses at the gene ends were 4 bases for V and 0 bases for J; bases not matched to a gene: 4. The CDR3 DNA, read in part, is TGTGCCAGCAGCCCCGGGACAGGGTACCAAGAGACC. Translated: CASSPGTGYQET. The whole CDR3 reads CASSPGTGYQETQYF.